The clone carrying this T cell receptor beta chain is a singleton in its sample. Profiled with immunoSEQ multiplex PCR; TCRdb holds only in-frame clones, not every one. The table lists over 50,000 clones, about 88% of them singletons. The data were taken from a study of OX40 agonist ivuxolimab in advanced cancers. Study-level background: The study gave patients intravenous ivuxolimab at 0.01 to 10 mg/kg every 2 weeks. Averaging approximately 60 years in age, with a range of 23 to 79, the cohort was around 87% male.

Sequencing was performed on CD4+ or CD8+ T cells sorted from blood, taken in a trial of the OX40 agonist ivuxolimab. This sequence originates from an adult with an advanced solid tumor such as melanoma, head and neck, liver or kidney cancer.

This CDR3 reads CASSNPGTGVLETQYF. CDR3 DNA sequence: TGTGCCAGCAGCAACCCCGGGACAGGGGTGTTAGAGACCCAGTACTTC. The chain couples TRBV7-9 to TRBJ2-5, with 10 bases fitting TRBD1. Trimming removed 5 bases from V and 4 bases from J; junction bases left unmatched: 10. The CDR3 has 16 amino acids. Germline V gene sequence: CDR1 SEHNR, CDR2 FQNEAQ (reference sequence).